This T cell receptor beta chain emerged from a study of T cell responses to AZD1222 COVID-19 vaccine. CDR3 length equals 13 residues. The V gene's germline CDR1 is MNHEY and CDR2 SVGAGI. Trimming removed 6 bases from V and 6 bases from J, with 11 bases in between. Using immunoSEQ multiplex PCR, the repertoire was profiled, and TCRdb retains in-frame clones only, with some absent. The sample lists roughly 120,000 clones, approximately 83% occurring once. The chain employs TRBV6-5 and TRBJ2-2; D not resolved. Sequencing used peripheral blood, obtained on day 0 of MenACWY control vaccination. The clonotype was recovered from an adult in good health. The CDR3 DNA sequence: TGTGCCAGCAGACCATTGTGGCCCGGGGAGCTGTTTTTT. Amino acids: CASRPLWPGELFF.